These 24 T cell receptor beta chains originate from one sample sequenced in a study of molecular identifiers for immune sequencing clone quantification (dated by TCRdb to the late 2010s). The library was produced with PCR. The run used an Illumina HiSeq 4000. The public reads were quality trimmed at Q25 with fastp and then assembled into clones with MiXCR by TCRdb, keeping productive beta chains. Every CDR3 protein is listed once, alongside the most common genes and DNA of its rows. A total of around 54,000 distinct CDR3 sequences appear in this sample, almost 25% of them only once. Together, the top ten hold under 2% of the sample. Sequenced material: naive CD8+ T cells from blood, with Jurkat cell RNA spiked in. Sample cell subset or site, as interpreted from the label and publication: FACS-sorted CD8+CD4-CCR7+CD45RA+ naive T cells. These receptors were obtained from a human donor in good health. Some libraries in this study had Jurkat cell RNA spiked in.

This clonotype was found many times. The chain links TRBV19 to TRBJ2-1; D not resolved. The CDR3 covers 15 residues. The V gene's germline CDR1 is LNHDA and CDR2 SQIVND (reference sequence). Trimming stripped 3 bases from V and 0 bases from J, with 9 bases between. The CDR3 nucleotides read TGTGCCAGTAGTATTGCTAGGAGCTCCTACAATGAGCAGTTCTTC. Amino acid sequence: CASSIARSSYNEQFF.

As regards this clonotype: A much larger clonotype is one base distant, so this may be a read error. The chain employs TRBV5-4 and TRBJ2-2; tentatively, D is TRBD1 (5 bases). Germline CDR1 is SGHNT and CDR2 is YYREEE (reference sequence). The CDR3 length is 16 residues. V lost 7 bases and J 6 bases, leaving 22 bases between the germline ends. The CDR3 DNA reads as TGTGCCAGCTCGCCGGAAGGGATAGGGGTCGCCGGGGAGCTGTTTTTT. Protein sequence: CASSPEGIGVAGELFF. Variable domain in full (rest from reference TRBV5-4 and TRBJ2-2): ETGVTQSPTHLIKTRGQQVTLRCSSQSGHNTVSWYQQALGQGPQFIFQYYREEENGRGNFPPRFSGLQFPNYSSELNVNALELDDSALYLCASSPEGIGVAGELFFGEGSRLTVL.

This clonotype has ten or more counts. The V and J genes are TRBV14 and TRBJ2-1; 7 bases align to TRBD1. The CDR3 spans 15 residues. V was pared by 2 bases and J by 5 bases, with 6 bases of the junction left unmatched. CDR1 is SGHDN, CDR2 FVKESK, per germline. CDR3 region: CASSQSRDSDNEQFF. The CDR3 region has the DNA TGTGCCAGCAGCCAAAGCCGGGACAGCGACAATGAGCAGTTCTTC.

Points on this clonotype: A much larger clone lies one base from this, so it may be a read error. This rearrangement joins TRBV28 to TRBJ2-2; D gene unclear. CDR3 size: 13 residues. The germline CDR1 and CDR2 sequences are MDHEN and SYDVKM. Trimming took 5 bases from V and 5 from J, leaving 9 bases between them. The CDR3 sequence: CASSPPLTGELFF. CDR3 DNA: TGTGCCAGCAGTCCGCCACTAACCGGGGAGCTGTTTTTT.

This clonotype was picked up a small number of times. The CDR3 loop reads CASSHETSNIYGYTF. For the CDR3, the DNA is TGTGCCAGCAGCCATGAGACAAGCAACATCTATGGCTACACCTTC. The chain joins TRBV3-1 to TRBJ1-2; D not certain. This CDR3 has 15 residues. Deletions cut 3 bases from V and 4 bases from J, with 15 bases between. Per germline, CDR1 LGHDT and CDR2 YNNKEL (reference sequence).

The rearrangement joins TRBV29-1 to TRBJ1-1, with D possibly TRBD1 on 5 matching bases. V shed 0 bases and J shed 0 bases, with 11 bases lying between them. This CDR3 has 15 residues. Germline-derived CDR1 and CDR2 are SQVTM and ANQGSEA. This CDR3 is CSVEDQGTMNTEAFF. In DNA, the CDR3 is TGCAGCGTTGAAGATCAAGGGACCATGAACACTGAAGCTTTCTTT.

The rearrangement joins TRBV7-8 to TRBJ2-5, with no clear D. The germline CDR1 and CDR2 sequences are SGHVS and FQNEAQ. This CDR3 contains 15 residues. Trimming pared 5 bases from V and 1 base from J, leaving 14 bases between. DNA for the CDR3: TGTGCCAGCAGCCAGTCTCCCGTTATCCAAGAGACCCAGTACTTC. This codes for CASSQSPVIQETQYF. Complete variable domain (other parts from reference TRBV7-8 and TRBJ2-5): GAGVSQSPRYKVAKRGQDVALRCDPISGHVSLFWYQQALGQGPEFLTYFQNEAQLDKSGLPSDRFFAERPEGSVSTLKIQRTQQEDSAVYLCASSQSPVIQETQYFGPGTRLLVL.

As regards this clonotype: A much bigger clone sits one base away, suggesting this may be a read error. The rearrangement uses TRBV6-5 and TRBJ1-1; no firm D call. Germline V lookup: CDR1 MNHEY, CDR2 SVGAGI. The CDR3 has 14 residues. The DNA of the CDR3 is TGTGCCAGCAGTTACTCTGGGCGAGGCCCTGAAGCTCTCTTT. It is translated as CASSYSGRGPEALF.

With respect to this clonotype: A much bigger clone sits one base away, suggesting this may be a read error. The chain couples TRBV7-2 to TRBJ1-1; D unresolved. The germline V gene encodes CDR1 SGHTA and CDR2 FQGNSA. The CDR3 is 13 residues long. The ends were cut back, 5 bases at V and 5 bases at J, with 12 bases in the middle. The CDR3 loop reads CASSRLGLTEAFF. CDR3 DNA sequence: TGTGCCAGCAGCCGTTTGGGGTTGACTGAAGCTTTCTTT.

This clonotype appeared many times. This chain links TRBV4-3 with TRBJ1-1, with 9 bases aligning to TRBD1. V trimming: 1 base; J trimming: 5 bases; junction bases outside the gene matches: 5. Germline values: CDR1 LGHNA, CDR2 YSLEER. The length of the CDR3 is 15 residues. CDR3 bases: TGCGCCAGCAGCCAAGGGCGACAGGGGGTTACTGAAGCTTTCTTT. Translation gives CASSQGRQGVTEAFF.

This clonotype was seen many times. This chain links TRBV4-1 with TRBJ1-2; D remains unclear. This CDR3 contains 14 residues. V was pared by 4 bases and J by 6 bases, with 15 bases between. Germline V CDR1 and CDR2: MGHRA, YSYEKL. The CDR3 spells CASSPGPALNGYTF. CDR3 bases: TGCGCCAGCAGCCCCGGGCCGGCACTAAATGGCTACACCTTC.

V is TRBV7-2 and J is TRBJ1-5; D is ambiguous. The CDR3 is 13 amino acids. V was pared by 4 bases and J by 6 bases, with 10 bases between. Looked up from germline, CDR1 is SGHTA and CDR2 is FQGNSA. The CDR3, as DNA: TGTGCCAGCAGCTCAATAGCGGGTCAGCCCCAGCATTTT. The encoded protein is CASSSIAGQPQHF.

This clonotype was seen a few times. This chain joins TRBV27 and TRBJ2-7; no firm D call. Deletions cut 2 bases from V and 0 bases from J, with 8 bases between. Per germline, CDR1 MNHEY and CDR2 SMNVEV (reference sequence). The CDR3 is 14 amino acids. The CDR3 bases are TGTGCCAGCAGTTTAATGGCGAGCTCCTACGAGCAGTACTTC. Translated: CASSLMASSYEQYF.

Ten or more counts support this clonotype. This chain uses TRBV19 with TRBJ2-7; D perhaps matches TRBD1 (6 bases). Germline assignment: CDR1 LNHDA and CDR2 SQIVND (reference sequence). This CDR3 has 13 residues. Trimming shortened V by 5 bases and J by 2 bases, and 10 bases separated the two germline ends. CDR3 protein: CASSPGQAYEQYF. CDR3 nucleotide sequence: TGTGCCAGTAGTCCGGGACAAGCCTACGAGCAGTACTTC.

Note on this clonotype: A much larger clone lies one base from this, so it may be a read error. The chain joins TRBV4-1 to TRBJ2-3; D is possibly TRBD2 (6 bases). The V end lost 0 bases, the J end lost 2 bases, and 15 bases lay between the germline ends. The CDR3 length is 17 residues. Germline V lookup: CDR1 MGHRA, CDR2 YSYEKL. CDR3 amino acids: CASSQDRLSGPTDTQYF. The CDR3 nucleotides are TGCGCCAGCAGCCAAGATCGGCTTAGCGGTCCCACAGATACGCAGTATTTT.

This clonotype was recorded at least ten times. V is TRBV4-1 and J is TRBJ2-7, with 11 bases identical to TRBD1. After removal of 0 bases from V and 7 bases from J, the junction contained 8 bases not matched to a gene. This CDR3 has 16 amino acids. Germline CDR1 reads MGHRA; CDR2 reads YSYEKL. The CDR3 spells CASSQDLGQGAGEQYF. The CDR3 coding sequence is TGCGCCAGCAGCCAAGATTTAGGACAGGGGGCCGGGGAGCAGTACTTC.

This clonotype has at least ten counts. The CDR3 sequence: CASSRQGALRAQETQYF. For the CDR3, the DNA is TGTGCCAGCAGCCGACAGGGTGCCCTCCGGGCCCAAGAGACCCAGTACTTC. This rearrangement joins TRBV13 to TRBJ2-5; 7 nucleotides align to TRBD1. The germline V gene has CDR1 PRHDT and CDR2 FYEKMQ (reference sequence). This CDR3 is 17 amino acids long. V lost 5 bases to trimming and J lost 1 base; unmatched junction nucleotides: 13. The variable domain in full, with the rest retrieved from reference TRBV13 and TRBJ2-5, is AAGVIQSPRHLIKEKRETATLKCYPIPRHDTVYWYQQGPGQDPQFLISFYEKMQSDKGSIPDRFSAQQFSDYHSELNMSSLELGDSALYFCASSRQGALRAQETQYFGPGTRLLVL.

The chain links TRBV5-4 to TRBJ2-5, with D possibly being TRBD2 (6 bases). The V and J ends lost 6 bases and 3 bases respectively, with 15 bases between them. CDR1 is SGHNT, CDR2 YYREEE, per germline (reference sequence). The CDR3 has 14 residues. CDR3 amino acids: CASIEWGVEETQYF. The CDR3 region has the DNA TGTGCCAGCATTGAATGGGGGGTAGAAGAGACCCAGTACTTC.

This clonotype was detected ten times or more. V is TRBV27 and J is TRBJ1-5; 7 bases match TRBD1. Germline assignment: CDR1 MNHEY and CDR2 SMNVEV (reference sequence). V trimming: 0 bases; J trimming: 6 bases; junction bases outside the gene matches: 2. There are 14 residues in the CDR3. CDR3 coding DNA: TGTGCCAGCAGTTTATCAGGGGGCAGTCAGCCCCAGCATTTT. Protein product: CASSLSGGSQPQHF.

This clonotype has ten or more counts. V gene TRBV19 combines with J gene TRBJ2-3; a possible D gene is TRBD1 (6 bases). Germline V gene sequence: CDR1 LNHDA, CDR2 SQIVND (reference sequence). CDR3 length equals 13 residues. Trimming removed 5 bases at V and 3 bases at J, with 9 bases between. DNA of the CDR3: TGTGCCAGTAGTGGGACAAGTACAGATACGCAGTATTTT. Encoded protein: CASSGTSTDTQYF.

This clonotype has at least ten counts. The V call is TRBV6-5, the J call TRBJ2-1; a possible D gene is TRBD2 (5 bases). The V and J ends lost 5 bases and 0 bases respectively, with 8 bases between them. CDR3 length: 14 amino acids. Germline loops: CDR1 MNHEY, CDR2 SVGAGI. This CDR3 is CASSEGSSYNEQFF. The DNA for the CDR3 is TGTGCCAGCAGTGAGGGTAGCTCCTACAATGAGCAGTTCTTC.

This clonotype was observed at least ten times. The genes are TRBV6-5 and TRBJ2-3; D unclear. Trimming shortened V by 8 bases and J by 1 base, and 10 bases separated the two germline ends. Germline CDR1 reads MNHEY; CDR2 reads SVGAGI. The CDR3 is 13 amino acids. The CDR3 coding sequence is TGTGCCAGCGGAGTAACTCGCACAGATACGCAGTATTTT. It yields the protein CASGVTRTDTQYF.

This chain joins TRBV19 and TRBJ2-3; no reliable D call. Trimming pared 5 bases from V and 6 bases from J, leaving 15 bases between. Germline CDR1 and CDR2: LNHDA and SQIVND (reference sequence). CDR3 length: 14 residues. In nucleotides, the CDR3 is TGTGCCAGTAGTGGTCCCTCAACGGCTGATACGCAGTATTTT. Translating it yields CASSGPSTADTQYF.

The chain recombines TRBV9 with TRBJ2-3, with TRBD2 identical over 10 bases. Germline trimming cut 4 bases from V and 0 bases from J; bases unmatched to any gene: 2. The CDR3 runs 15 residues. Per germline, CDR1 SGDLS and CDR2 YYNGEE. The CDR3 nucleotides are TGTGCCAGCAGCTCTAGCGGGGGCAGCACAGATACGCAGTATTTT. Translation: CASSSSGGSTDTQYF.